This T cell receptor (beta chain) emerged from a study of a mutant IDH1 vaccine in newly diagnosed glioma. Study-wide context: Treatment recipients were around 62% male and about 40% female, and their mean age was approximately 43 years.

This clone has a single count. Its specificity is unknown. Libraries were prepared by immunoSEQ multiplex PCR; TCRdb keeps only in-frame clonotypes and omits some of them. The repertoire holds around 76,000 clones, with 85% to 90% as singletons. The time point was: week 23, last vaccination. The investigators gave 300 ug of mutant IDH1 20-mer peptide in each vaccine dose, together with topical imiquimod. Per the germline V gene, CDR1 is MDHEN and CDR2 is SYDVKM. This CDR3 region has 14 residues. V lost 2 bases, J lost 7 bases, and 6 bases stayed unmatched. The source is a woman aged 50 to 60 with glioma. This material consisted of PBMCs, taken from a glioma patient whose treatment included an IDH1 peptide vaccine. V gene TRBV28 combines with J gene TRBJ2-7; the match to TRBD2 covers 9 bases. The DNA for the CDR3 is TGTGCCAGCAGTTTAGGTAGCGGGAGACGGGAGCAGTACTTC. Translated, it gives CASSLGSGRREQYF.